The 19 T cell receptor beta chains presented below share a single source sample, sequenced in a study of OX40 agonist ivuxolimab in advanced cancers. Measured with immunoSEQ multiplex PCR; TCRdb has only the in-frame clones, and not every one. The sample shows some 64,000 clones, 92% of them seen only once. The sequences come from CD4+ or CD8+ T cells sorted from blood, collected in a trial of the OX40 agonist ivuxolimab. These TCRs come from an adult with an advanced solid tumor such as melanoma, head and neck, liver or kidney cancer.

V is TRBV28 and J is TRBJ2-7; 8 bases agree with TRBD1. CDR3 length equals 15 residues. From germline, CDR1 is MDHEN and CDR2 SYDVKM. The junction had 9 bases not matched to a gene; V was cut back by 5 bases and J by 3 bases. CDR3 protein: CASSPRGQGRYEQYF. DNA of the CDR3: TGTGCCAGCAGTCCCCGCGGACAGGGCCGCTACGAGCAGTACTTC.

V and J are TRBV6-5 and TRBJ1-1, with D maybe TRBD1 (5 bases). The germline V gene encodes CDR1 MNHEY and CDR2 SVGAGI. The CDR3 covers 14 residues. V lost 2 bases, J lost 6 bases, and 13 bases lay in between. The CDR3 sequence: CASSYGWGRPEAFF. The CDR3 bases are TGTGCCAGCAGTTACGGGTGGGGGAGGCCTGAAGCTTTCTTT.

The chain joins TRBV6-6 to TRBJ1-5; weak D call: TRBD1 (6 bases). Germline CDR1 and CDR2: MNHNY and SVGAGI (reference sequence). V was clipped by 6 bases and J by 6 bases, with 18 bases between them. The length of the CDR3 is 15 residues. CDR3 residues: CASRPTGYIGQPQHF. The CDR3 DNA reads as TGTGCCAGCAGACCAACAGGGTACATCGGTCAGCCCCAGCATTTT.

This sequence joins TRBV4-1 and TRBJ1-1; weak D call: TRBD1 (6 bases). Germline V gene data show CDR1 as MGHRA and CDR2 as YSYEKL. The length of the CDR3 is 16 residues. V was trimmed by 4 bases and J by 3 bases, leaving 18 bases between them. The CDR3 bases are TGCGCCAGCAGCCCCGGTATACAGGGAGTTTACACTGAAGCTTTCTTT. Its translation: CASSPGIQGVYTEAFF.

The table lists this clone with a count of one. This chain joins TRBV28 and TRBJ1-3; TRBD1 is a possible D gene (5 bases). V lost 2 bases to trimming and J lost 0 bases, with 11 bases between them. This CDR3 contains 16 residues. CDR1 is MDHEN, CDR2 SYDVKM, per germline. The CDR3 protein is CASSLDGRGSGNTIYF. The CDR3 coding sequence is TGTGCCAGCAGTTTAGACGGGAGGGGCTCTGGAAACACCATATATTTT.

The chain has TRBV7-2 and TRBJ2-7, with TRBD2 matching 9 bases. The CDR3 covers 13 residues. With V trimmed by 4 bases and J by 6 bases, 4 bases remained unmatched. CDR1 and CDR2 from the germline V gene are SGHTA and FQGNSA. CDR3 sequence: CASSWGLASEQYV. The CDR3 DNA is TGTGCCAGCAGCTGGGGACTAGCCAGCGAGCAGTACGTC.

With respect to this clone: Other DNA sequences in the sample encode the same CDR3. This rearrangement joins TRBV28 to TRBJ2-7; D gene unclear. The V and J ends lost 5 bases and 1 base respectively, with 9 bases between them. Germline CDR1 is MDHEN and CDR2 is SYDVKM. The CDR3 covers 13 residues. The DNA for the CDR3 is TGTGCCAGCAGTCTAGGCAGATCCTACGAGCAGTACTTC. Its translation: CASSLGRSYEQYF.

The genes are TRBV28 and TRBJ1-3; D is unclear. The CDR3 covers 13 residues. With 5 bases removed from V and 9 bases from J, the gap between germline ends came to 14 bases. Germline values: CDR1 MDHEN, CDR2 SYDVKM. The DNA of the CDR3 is TGTGCCAGCAGTGTTACACTAGGATCCACCATATATTTT. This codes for CASSVTLGSTIYF.

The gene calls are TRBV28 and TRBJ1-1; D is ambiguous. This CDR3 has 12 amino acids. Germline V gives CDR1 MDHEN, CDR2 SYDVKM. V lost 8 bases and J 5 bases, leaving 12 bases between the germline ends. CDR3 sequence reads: CASGKLGTEAFF. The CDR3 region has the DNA TGTGCCAGCGGCAAATTAGGGACTGAAGCTTTCTTT.

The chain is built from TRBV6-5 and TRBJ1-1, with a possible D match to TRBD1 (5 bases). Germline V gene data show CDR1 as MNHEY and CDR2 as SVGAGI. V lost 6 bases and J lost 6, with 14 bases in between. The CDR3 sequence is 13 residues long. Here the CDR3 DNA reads TGTGCCAGCAGCTTCGATGGGGCGGCTGAAGCTTTCTTT. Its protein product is CASSFDGAAEAFF.

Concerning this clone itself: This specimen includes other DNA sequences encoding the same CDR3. This CDR3 is CASSQGTGYEQYF. The CDR3 nucleotides are TGTGCCAGCAGCCAAGGTACGGGCTACGAGCAGTACTTC. The genes are TRBV4-2 and TRBJ2-7; D gene ambiguous. The CDR3 is made up of 13 amino acids. The V and J ends lost 1 base and 3 bases respectively, with 7 bases between them. Germline CDR1 LGHNA, CDR2 YNFKEQ.

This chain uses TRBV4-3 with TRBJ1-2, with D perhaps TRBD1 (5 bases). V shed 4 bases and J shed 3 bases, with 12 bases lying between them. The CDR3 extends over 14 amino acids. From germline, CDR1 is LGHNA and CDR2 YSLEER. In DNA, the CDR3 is TGCGCCAGCAGCCCTCTTGAGGGGTACTATGGCTACACCTTC. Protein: CASSPLEGYYGYTF.

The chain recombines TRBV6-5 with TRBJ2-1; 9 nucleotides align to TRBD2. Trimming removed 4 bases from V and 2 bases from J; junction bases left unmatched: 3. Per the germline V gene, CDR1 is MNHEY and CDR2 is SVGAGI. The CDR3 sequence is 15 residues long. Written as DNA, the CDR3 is TGTGCCAGCAGTTCTAGCGGGATGGCCTACAATGAGCAGTTCTTC. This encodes CASSSSGMAYNEQFF.

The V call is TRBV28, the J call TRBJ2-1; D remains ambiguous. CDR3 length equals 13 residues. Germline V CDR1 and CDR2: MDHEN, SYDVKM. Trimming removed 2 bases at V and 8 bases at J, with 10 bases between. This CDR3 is CASSLLENHEQFF. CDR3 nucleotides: TGTGCCAGCAGTTTACTAGAAAACCATGAGCAGTTCTTC.

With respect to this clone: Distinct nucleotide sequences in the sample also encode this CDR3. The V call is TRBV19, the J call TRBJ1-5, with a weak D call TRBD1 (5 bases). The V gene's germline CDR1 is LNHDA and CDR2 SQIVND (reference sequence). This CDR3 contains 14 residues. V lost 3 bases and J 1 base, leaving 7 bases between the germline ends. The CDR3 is CASSIRDSNQPQHF. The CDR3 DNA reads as TGTGCCAGTAGTATCAGGGACAGCAATCAGCCCCAGCATTTT.

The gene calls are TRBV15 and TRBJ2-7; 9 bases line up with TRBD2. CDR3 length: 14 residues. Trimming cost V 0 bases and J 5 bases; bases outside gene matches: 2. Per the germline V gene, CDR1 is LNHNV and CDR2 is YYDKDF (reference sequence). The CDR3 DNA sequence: TGTGCCACCAGCAGAGATCGCGGGGGGGACGAGCAGTACGTC. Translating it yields CATSRDRGGDEQYV.

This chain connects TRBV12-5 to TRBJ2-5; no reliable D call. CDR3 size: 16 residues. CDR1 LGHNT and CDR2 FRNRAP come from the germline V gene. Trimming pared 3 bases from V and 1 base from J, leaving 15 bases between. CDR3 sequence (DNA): TGTGCTAGTGGTTTCATCCAAACAAGGCCCCAAGAGACCCAGTACTTC. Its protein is CASGFIQTRPQETQYF.

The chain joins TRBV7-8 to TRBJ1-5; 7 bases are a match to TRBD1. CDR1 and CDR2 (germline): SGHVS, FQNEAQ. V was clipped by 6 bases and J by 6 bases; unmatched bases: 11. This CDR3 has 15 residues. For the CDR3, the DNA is TGTGCCAGCAGTTGGGACCAGGGGGATAGTCAGCCCCAGCATTTT. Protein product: CASSWDQGDSQPQHF.

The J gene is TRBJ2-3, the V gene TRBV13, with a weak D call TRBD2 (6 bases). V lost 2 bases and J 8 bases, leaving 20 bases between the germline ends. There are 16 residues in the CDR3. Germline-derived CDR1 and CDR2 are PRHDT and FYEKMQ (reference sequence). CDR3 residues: CASSLYFGPRGGTQYF. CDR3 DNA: TGTGCCAGCAGCTTATATTTTGGCCCGCGGGGAGGTACGCAGTATTTT.